The sequence of this T cell receptor (beta chain) was determined in a study of T-cell memory formation after mild COVID-19. The sample holds many counts of this clonotype. TCRdb independently ran MiXCR on the 5' RACE reads; one entry per CDR3 protein. This table holds fewer than 350,000 distinct CDR3 sequences, roughly an eighth found once. The germline CDR1 and CDR2 sequences are SGHRS and YFSETQ. The V and J ends lost 4 bases and 7 bases respectively, with 18 bases between them. The CDR3 covers 14 residues. This TCR was recovered from a man between 18 and 29 years old who had mild COVID-19 (a few samples of this study predate the infection). Cell type and time point are not known. The gene calls are TRBV5-1 and TRBJ2-7; tentative D call: TRBD2 (6 bases). Sample: PBMCs or a T cell subset sorted from them (not recorded which). For the CDR3, the DNA is TGCGCCAGCAGCCGGGAGCAGGGTGCGGGGGAGCAGTACGTC. Amino acid sequence: CASSREQGAGEQYV.